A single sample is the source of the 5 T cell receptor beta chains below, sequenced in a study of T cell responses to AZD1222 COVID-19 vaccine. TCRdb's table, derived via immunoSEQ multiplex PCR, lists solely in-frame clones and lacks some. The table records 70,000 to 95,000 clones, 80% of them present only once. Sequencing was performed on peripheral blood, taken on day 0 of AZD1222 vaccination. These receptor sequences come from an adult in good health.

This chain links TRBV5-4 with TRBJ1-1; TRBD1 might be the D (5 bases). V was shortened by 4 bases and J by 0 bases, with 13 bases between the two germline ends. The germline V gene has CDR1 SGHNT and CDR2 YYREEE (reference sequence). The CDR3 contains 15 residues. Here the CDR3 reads CASSLHGTVNTEAFF. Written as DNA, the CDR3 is TGTGCCAGCAGCCTCCATGGGACGGTGAACACTGAAGCTTTCTTT. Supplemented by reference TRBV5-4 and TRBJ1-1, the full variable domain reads ETGVTQSPTHLIKTRGQQVTLRCSSQSGHNTVSWYQQALGQGPQFIFQYYREEENGRGNFPPRFSGLQFPNYSSELNVNALELDDSALYLCASSLHGTVNTEAFFGQGTRLTVV.

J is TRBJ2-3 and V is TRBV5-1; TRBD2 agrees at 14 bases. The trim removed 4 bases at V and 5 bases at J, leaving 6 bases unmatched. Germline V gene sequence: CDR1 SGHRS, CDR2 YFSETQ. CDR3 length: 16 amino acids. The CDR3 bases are TGCGCCAGCAGCCCGACTAGCGGGAGGGGTGAAGATACGCAGTATTTT. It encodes CASSPTSGRGEDTQYF.

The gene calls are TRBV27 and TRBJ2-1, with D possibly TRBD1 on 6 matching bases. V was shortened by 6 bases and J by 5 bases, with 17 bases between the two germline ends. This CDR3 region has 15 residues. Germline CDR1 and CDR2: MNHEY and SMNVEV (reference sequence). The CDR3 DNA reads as TGTGCCAGCAGGAAAACAGGGTACACTGACAATGAGCAGTTCTTC. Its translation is CASRKTGYTDNEQFF.

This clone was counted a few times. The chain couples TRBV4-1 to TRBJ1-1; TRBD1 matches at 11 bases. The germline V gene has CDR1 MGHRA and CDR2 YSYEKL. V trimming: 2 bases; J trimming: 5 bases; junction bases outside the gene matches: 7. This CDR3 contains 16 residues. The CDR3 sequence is CASSQSLGQGGTEAFF. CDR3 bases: TGCGCCAGCAGCCAAAGTTTGGGACAGGGGGGAACTGAAGCTTTCTTT.

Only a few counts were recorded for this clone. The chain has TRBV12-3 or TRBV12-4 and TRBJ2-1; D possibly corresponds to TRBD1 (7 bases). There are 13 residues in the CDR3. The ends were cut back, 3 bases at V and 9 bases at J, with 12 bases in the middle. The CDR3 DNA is TGTGCCAGCAGTTTGGCAGGGGGGAGTGAGCAGTTCTTC. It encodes CASSLAGGSEQFF.